This TCR beta chain stems from a study of vaccination and CD4 T cells after COVID-19. About the study: The convalescents comprised six males and four females, two of them Hispanic. Either a CEFX pool, an HIV-1 Nef pool, or no peptide was added to control cultures.

Treatment in this sample: roughly 11-day PBMC culture with coronavirus spike peptide pools or control peptides (ViraFEST assay). CDR1 is DFQATT and CDR2 is SNEGSKA in the germline V gene (reference sequence). The CDR3 has 15 residues. An Oncomine TCR Beta short-read assay was used to sequence the DNA from cultured CD4+ T cells. TCRdb re-called the PCR reads with MiXCR, one entry per CDR3 protein. The data show about 14,000 distinct CDR3 sequences, about 50% seen once. This clonotype was detected only once. Antigen unknown. The TCR comes from a human donor who had recovered from COVID-19. The source material was CD4+ T cells from blood, cultured in vitro, sampled before SARS-CoV-2 vaccination. This chain uses TRBV20-1 with TRBJ2-1; 13 positions agree with TRBD2. The CDR3 loop is CTSERGLAGYNEQFF. For the CDR3, the DNA is TGCACCTCAGAAAGGGGACTAGCGGGGTACAATGAGCAGTTCTTC.